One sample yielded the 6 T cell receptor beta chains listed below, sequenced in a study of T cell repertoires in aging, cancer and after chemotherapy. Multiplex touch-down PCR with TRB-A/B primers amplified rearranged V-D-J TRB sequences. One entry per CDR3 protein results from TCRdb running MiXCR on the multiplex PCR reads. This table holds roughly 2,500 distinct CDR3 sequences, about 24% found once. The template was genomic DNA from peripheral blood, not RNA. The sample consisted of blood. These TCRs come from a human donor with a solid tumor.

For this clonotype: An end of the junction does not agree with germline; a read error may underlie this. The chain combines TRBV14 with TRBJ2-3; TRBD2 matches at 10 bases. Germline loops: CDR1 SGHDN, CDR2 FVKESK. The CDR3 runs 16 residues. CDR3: CASIQSSGGFTDTQYF. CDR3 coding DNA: TGTGCCAGCATCCAATCTAGCGGGGGATTCACAGATACGCAGTATTTT.

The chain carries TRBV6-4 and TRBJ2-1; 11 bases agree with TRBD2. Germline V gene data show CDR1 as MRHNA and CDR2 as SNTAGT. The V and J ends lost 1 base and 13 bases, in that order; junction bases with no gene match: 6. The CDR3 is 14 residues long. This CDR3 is CASSDLLAGARQFF. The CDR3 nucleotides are TGTGCCAGCAGTGACTTACTAGCGGGAGCTCGACAGTTCTTC.

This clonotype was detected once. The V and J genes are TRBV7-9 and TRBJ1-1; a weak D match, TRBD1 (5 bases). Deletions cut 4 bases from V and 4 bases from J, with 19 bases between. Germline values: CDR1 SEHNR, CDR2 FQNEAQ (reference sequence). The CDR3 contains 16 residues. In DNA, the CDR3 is TGTGCCAGCAGCTCGCACCTTGGGGGAGGGTCCACTGAAGCTTTCTTT. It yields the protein CASSSHLGGGSTEAFF.

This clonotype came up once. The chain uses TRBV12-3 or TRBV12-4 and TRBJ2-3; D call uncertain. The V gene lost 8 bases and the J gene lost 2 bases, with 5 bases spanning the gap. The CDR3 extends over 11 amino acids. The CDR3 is CASVNTDTQYF. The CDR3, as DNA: TGTGCCAGCGTTAACACAGATACGCAGTATTTT.

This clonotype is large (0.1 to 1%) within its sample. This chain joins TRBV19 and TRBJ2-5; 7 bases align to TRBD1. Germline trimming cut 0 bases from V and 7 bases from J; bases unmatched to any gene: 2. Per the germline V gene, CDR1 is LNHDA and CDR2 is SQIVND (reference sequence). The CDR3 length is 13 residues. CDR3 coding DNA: TGTGCCAGTAGTATAGATCAGGGGGTGACCCAGTACTTC. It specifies CASSIDQGVTQYF.

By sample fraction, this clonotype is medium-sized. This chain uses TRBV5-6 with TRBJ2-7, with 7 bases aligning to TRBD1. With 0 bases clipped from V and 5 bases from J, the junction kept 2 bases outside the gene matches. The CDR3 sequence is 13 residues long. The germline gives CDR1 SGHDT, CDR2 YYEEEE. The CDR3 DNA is TGTGCCAGCAGCTTGGACAGGGGACACGAGCAGTACTTC. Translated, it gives CASSLDRGHEQYF.